This T cell receptor (beta chain) was recorded in a study of PD-1 blockade in classical Hodgkin lymphoma. This clone is a singleton in its sample. Profiled with immunoSEQ multiplex PCR; TCRdb holds only in-frame clones, not every one. There are approximately 28,000 clones in the sample; around 85% occur only once, and over 0.5% lies in the top ten. Time point specified: cycle 4 day 1 (C4D1), after less than seven weeks of nivolumab. Every patient experienced relapse after autologous stem cell transplantation, and brentuximab vedotin exposure varied. Researchers used magnetic negative selection to pull out pure CD4+ T cells from thawed PBMCs. The CDR3 runs to 14 residues. V lost 8 bases and J lost 6; bases outside the gene matches: 9. The germline CDR1 and CDR2 sequences are MNHEY and SVGAGI.

The receptor's source is a human donor with classical Hodgkin lymphoma. The V and J genes are TRBV6-5 and TRBJ2-2, with TRBD2 identical over 7 bases. The sample here was CD4+ T cells from blood, taken before the fourth cycle of nivolumab. CDR3 in DNA: TGTGCCAGCTGTCCCCGGGGGGAATCCGGGGAGCTGTTTTTT. Protein sequence: CASCPRGESGELFF.